In its sample, the clone carrying this TCR beta chain was seen many times. The antigen remains unidentified. One entry per CDR3 protein, called by TCRdb with MiXCR from the 5' RACE reads. The sample lists some 710,000 distinct CDR3 sequences, around 6% occurring once. This record comes from a study of identical twins. Study-wide findings and caveats: For out-of-frame beta sequences, excess twin sharing was weaker.

Healthy Caucasians provided all donations. The source is a man younger than 35 in good health. Sequenced sample: naive T cells sorted from blood.

CDR3 residues: CSARGYRGHGDTQYF. The CDR3 DNA sequence: TGCAGTGCTAGAGGGTACAGGGGGCATGGAGATACGCAGTATTTT. The V gene is TRBV20-1, the J gene TRBJ2-3; 9 bases are a match to TRBD1. V gave up 1 base and J gave up 5 bases; unmatched junction bases: 7. The germline gives CDR1 DFQATT, CDR2 SNEGSKA (reference sequence). There are 15 residues in the CDR3.